This T cell receptor beta chain was recorded in a study of OX40 agonist ivuxolimab in advanced cancers. At the level of the study: Ivuxolimab, an antibody acting as an agonist of OX40 (CD134), was used to treat patients. A male proportion of under 90% was recorded, with mean age approximately 57 years and range about 20 to 90.

V lost 0 bases to trimming and J lost 4 bases, with 7 bases between them. CDR1 SGHDT and CDR2 YYEEEE come from the germline V gene. The CDR3 is 13 residues long. The cohort excluded patients with autoimmune disease history or systemic immunosuppression. Researchers took blood at baseline, on cycle 4 day 1, and on cycle 7 day 1. Using immunoSEQ multiplex PCR, the repertoire was profiled, and TCRdb retains in-frame clones only, with some absent. Of 65,000 or so clones in the sample, approximately 88% are singletons; the top ten hold approximately 0.8%. The sample consisted of CD4+ or CD8+ T cells sorted from blood, taken in a trial of the OX40 agonist ivuxolimab. The clonotype was recovered from an adult with an advanced solid tumor such as melanoma, head and neck, liver or kidney cancer. The rearrangement links TRBV5-6 to TRBJ1-2; no firm D call. The CDR3 loop reads CASSLEAFYGYTF. DNA of the CDR3: TGTGCCAGCAGCTTGGAGGCCTTCTATGGCTACACCTTC.